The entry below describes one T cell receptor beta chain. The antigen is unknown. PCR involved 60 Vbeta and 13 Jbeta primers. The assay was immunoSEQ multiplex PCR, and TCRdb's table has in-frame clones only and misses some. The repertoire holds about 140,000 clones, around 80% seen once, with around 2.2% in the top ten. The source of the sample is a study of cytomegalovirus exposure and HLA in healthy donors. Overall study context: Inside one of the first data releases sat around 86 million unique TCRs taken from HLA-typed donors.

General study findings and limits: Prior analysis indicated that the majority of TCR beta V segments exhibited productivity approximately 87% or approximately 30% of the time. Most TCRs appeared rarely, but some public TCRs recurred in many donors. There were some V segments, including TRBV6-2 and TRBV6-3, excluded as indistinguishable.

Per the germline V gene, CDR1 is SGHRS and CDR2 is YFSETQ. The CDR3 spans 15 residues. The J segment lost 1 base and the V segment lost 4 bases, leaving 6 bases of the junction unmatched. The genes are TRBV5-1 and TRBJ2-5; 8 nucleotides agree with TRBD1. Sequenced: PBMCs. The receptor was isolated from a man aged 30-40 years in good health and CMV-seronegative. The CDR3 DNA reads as TGCGCCAGCAGCCCTCAACAGGGGGTCCAAGAGACCCAGTACTTC. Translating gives CASSPQQGVQETQYF.